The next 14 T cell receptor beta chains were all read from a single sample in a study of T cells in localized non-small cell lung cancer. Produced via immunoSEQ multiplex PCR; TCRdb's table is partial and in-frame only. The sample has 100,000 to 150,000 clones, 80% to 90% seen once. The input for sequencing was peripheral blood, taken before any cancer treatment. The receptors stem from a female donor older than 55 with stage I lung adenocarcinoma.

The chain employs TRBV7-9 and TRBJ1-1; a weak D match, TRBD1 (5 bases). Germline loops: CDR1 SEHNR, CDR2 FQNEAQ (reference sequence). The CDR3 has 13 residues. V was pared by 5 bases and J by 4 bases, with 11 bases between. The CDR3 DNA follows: TGTGCCAGCAGCCTCCCGGGGCGCACTGAAGCTTTCTTT. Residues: CASSLPGRTEAFF. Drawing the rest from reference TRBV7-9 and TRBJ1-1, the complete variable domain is DTGVSQNPRHKITKRGQNVTFRCDPISEHNRLYWYRQTLGQGPEFLTYFQNEAQLEKSRLLSDRFSAERPKGSFSTLEIQRTEQGDSAMYLCASSLPGRTEAFFGQGTRLTVV.

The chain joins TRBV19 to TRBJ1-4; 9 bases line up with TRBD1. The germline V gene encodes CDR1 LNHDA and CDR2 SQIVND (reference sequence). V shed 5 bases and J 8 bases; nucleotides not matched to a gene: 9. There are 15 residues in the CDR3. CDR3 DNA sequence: TGTGCCAGTAGTGTTCCGGGACAGGGAAGAGAAAAACTGTTTTTT. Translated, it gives CASSVPGQGREKLFF.

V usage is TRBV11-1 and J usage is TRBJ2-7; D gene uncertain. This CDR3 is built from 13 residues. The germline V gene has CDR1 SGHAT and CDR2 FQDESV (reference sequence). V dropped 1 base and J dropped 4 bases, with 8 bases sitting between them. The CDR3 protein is CASSLDPAYEQYF. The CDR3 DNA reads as TGTGCCAGCAGCTTAGATCCGGCGTACGAGCAGTACTTC.

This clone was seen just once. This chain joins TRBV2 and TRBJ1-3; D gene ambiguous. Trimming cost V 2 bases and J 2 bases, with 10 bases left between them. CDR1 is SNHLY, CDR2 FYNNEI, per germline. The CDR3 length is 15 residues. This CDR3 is CASSEHRITGNTIYF. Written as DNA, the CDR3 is TGTGCCAGCAGTGAACACCGAATTACTGGAAACACCATATATTTT.

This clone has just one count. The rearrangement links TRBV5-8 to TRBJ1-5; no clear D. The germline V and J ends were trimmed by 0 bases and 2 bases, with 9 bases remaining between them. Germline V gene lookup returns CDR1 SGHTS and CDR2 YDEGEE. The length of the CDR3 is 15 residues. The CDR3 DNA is TGTGCCAGCAGCTTGGCCGTGTCACGCAATCAGCCCCAGCATTTT. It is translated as CASSLAVSRNQPQHF.

DNA of the CDR3: TGTGCCAGCAGTTACTCTGTTACTGGGTACAATGAGCAGTTCTTC. This codes for CASSYSVTGYNEQFF. J is TRBJ2-1 and V is TRBV6-5; no definite D call. The CDR3 extends over 15 amino acids. The V and J ends lost 0 bases and 4 bases respectively, with 10 bases between them. Germline V CDR1 and CDR2: MNHEY, SVGAGI.

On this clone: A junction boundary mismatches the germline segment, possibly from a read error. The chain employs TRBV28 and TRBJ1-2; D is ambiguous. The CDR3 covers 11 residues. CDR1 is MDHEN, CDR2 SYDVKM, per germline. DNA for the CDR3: TGTGCCAGCAGTTCCCGGCCATACACCGATTTC. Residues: CASSSRPYTDF.

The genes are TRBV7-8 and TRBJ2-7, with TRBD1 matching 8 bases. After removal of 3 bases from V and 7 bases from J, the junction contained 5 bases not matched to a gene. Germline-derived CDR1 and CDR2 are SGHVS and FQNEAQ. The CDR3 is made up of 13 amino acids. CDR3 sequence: CASSFQGAGEQYF. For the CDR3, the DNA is TGTGCCAGCAGCTTCCAGGGGGCTGGTGAGCAGTACTTC.

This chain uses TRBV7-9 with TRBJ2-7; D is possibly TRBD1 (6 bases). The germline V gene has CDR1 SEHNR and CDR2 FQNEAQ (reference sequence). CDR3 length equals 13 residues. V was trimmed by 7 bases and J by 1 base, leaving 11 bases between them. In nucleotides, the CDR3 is TGTGCCAGCAACCCGACAGGATCCTACGAGCAGTACTTC. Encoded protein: CASNPTGSYEQYF.

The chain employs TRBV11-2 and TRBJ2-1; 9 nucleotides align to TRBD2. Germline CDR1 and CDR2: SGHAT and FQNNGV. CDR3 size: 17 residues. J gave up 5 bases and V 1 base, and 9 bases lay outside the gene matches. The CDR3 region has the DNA TGTGCCAGCAGCTTAGGGCTAGCGGGGATATTTAACAATGAGCAGTTCTTC. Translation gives CASSLGLAGIFNNEQFF.

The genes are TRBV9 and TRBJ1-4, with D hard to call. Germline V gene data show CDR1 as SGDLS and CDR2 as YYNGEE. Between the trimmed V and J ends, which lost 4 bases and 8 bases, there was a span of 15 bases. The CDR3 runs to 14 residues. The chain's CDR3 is CASSRRRVGEKLFF. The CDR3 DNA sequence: TGTGCCAGCAGCAGAAGGAGGGTTGGAGAAAAACTGTTTTTT.

CDR3 residues: CASSSRGPHYEQYF. CDR3 in DNA: TGTGCCAGCAGTTCGAGGGGGCCCCACTACGAGCAGTACTTC. V is TRBV27 and J is TRBJ2-7; 7 bases fit TRBD1. In germline, CDR1 is MNHEY, CDR2 SMNVEV (reference sequence). Trimming at V came to 4 bases and at J to 3 bases, leaving 6 bases not matched to a gene. The CDR3 has 14 residues.

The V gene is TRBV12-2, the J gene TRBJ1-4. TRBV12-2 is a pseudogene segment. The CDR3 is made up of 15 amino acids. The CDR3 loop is CASRLAQGLSEKLFF. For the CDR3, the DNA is TGTGCAAGTCGCTTAGCCCAGGGACTCTCCGAAAAACTGTTTTTT.

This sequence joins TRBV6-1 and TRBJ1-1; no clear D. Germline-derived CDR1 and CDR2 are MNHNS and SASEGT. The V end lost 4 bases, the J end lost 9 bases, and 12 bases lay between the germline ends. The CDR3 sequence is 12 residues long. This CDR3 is CASSAGGQKAFF. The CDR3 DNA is TGTGCCAGCAGTGCCGGTGGGCAGAAAGCTTTCTTT.